A single sample is the source of the 30 T cell receptor beta chains below, sequenced in a study of T cell responses to AZD1222 COVID-19 vaccine. Some clones are missing from TCRdb's copy, which holds only in-frame ones; the method was immunoSEQ multiplex PCR. The sample has 130,000 or so clones; approximately 92% are singletons. Sequenced material: peripheral blood, taken on day 0 of AZD1222 vaccination. These receptors all come from an adult in good health.

This chain's CDR3 is CASSPPSPMNTEAFF. CDR3 DNA: TGTGCCAGCTCACCACCTTCACCTATGAACACTGAAGCTTTCTTT. The genes are TRBV18 and TRBJ1-1; D is uncertain. CDR1 is KGHSH, CDR2 LQKENI, per germline. This CDR3 is 15 amino acids long. The V and J ends lost 0 bases and 0 bases respectively, with 8 bases between them.

The CDR3 region is CASSKETGGAYEQYF. CDR3 sequence (DNA): TGTGCCAGCAGCAAAGAAACCGGGGGAGCCTACGAGCAGTACTTC. This rearrangement joins TRBV21-1 to TRBJ2-7; TRBD2 is taken as the D call from the table, unchecked against the DNA. TRBV21-1 is annotated as a pseudogene. The CDR3 is 15 residues long.

J is TRBJ2-7 and V is TRBV27; D might be TRBD2 (6 bases). Germline CDR1 and CDR2: MNHEY and SMNVEV (reference sequence). Deletions cut 5 bases from V and 4 bases from J, with 9 bases between. This CDR3 spans 12 amino acids. CDR3 bases: TGTGCCAGCAGTCCAGGACTATACGAGCAGTACTTC. Translation gives CASSPGLYEQYF.

The table lists this clone with a few counts. CDR3 loop: CASSEFTTGPSHEQYF. The DNA of the CDR3 is TGTGCCAGCAGTGAATTTACGACGGGACCAAGCCACGAGCAGTACTTC. The V call is TRBV6-1, the J call TRBJ2-7; D assignment may be TRBD1 or TRBD2 (5 bases each). CDR3 length equals 16 residues. Germline lookup yields CDR1 MNHNS and CDR2 SASEGT. The germline V and J ends were trimmed by 2 bases and 5 bases, with 19 bases remaining between them.

J is TRBJ2-2 and V is TRBV19, with D unclear. V shed 4 bases and J shed 3 bases, with 6 bases lying between them. This CDR3 has 13 amino acids. The germline CDR1 and CDR2 sequences are LNHDA and SQIVND (reference sequence). DNA for the CDR3: TGTGCCAGTAGTAGGCAGTACACCGGGGAGCTGTTTTTT. The encoded protein is CASSRQYTGELFF.

Notes on this clone: Other DNA sequences in this sample translate to the same CDR3. The chain couples TRBV19 to TRBJ1-2, with TRBD1 matching over 9 bases. The CDR3 is made up of 14 amino acids. V lost 4 bases, J lost 2 bases, and 2 bases stayed unmatched. Germline V gene sequence: CDR1 LNHDA, CDR2 SQIVND (reference sequence). CDR3 loop: CASSNRGRNYGYTF. CDR3 bases: TGTGCCAGTAGTAACAGGGGGCGGAACTATGGCTACACCTTC. Variable domain in full (rest from reference TRBV19 and TRBJ1-2): DGGITQSPKYLFRKEGQNVTLSCEQNLNHDAMYWYRQDPGQGLRLIYYSQIVNDFQKGDIAEGYSVSREKKESFPLTVTSAQKNPTAFYLCASSNRGRNYGYTFGSGTRLTVV.

This clone appeared once. The chain joins TRBV4-2 to TRBJ1-5; D might be TRBD1 (5 bases). This CDR3 contains 17 residues. Germline V CDR1 and CDR2: LGHNA, YNFKEQ. Trimming removed 0 bases at V and 0 bases at J, with 12 bases between. The CDR3 here is CASSQDPGRDSNQPQHF. DNA of the CDR3: TGTGCCAGCAGCCAAGATCCAGGGAGAGATAGCAATCAGCCCCAGCATTTT.

The genes are TRBV9 and TRBJ2-1; TRBD2 is a possible D gene (5 bases). Germline assignment: CDR1 SGDLS and CDR2 YYNGEE. CDR3 length equals 14 residues. V dropped 4 bases and J dropped 9 bases, with 17 bases sitting between them. CDR3 sequence (DNA): TGTGCCAGCAGCTCCCGCTTAGCCGCGGGTGAGCAGTTCTTC. Translation: CASSSRLAAGEQFF. Looking up the rest from reference TRBV9 and TRBJ2-1 gives the full variable domain: DSGVTQTPKHLITATGQRVTLRCSPRSGDLSVYWYQQSLDQGLQFLIQYYNGEERAKGNILERFSAQQFPDLHSELNLSSLELGDSALYFCASSSRLAAGEQFFGPGTRLTVL.

The DNA for the CDR3 is TGTGCCACCCTTACAGGGAATTCACCCCTCCACTTT. It encodes CATLTGNSPLHF. V usage is TRBV27 and J usage is TRBJ1-6; D might be TRBD1 (6 bases). There are 12 residues in the CDR3. The germline gives CDR1 MNHEY, CDR2 SMNVEV (reference sequence). The V gene lost 10 bases and the J gene lost 7 bases, with 11 bases spanning the gap.

V and J are TRBV7-3 and TRBJ2-5; possibly TRBD1 for D (6 bases). This CDR3 region has 18 residues. With 6 bases removed from V and 1 base from J, the gap between germline ends came to 24 bases. The V gene's germline CDR1 is SGHTA and CDR2 FQGTGA. The CDR3 DNA follows: TGTGCCAGCAGTCCTTGGACAGACAGGAAATTGGGCCAAGAGACCCAGTACTTC. Amino acids: CASSPWTDRKLGQETQYF.

The rearrangement uses TRBV4-1 and TRBJ2-7, with 7 positions matching TRBD2. V shed 4 bases and J 3 bases; nucleotides not matched to a gene: 12. From germline, CDR1 is MGHRA and CDR2 YSYEKL. There are 16 residues in the CDR3. The CDR3 sequence: CASSPEGGRRNYEQYF. The CDR3 DNA reads TGCGCCAGCAGCCCAGAGGGCGGGAGACGAAACTACGAGCAGTACTTC.

The J gene is TRBJ1-5, the V gene TRBV6-5; no definite D call. The CDR3 has 16 residues. The V gene's germline CDR1 is MNHEY and CDR2 SVGAGI. V was cut by 2 bases and J by 1 base, with 12 bases left in between. In DNA, the CDR3 is TGTGCCAGCAGTTACGGGCTTGTGGGGAGCAATCAGCCCCAGCATTTT. It encodes CASSYGLVGSNQPQHF.

The chain uses TRBV18 and TRBJ1-5; D unclear. The CDR3 is 14 amino acids. Trimming took 3 bases from V and 1 from J, leaving 7 bases between them. The germline V gene has CDR1 KGHSH and CDR2 LQKENI. Here the CDR3 DNA reads TGTGCCAGCTCACCGATAGGAAGCAATCAGCCCCAGCATTTT. Its translation is CASSPIGSNQPQHF. Combining the CDR3 with reference TRBV18 and TRBJ1-5 gives the whole variable domain NAGVMQNPRHLVRRRGQEARLRCSPMKGHSHVYWYRQLPEEGLKFMVYLQKENIIDESGMPKERFSAEFPKEGPSILRIQQVVRGDSAAYFCASSPIGSNQPQHFGDGTRLSIL.

The rearrangement links TRBV28 to TRBJ1-2, with TRBD1 identical over 9 bases. V shed 5 bases and J 6 bases; nucleotides not matched to a gene: 7. This CDR3 is 14 amino acids long. The germline gives CDR1 MDHEN, CDR2 SYDVKM. The CDR3 DNA reads as TGTGCCAGCAGTCCCACAGGGGGCGTGAATGGCTACACCTTC. The encoded protein is CASSPTGGVNGYTF.

The V gene is TRBV27, the J gene TRBJ2-3; TRBD1 matches 10 bases. Germline CDR1 is MNHEY and CDR2 is SMNVEV (reference sequence). Trimming removed 7 bases from V and 4 bases from J; junction bases left unmatched: 5. The CDR3 is made up of 14 amino acids. The CDR3 coding sequence is TGTGCCAGCACCGTTGGACAGGGGGCAGATACGCAGTATTTT. This gives the protein CASTVGQGADTQYF.

This clone has only one observation. The J gene is TRBJ1-1, the V gene TRBV7-9; D gene uncertain. Between the trimmed V and J ends, which lost 3 bases and 4 bases, there was a span of 15 bases. Germline V lookup: CDR1 SEHNR, CDR2 FQNEAQ (reference sequence). This CDR3 is 15 amino acids long. The CDR3 here is CASSLLGNPGTEAFF. In DNA form, the CDR3 reads TGTGCCAGCAGCTTGCTTGGGAACCCGGGCACTGAAGCTTTCTTT.

V usage is TRBV27 and J usage is TRBJ2-2; D is possibly TRBD1 or TRBD2 (5 bases each). Germline V gives CDR1 MNHEY, CDR2 SMNVEV (reference sequence). V was pared by 6 bases and J by 5 bases, with 16 bases between. This CDR3 is 15 amino acids long. Here the CDR3 DNA reads TGTGCCAGCAGCCTGGGGGTCAGACGGACCGGGGAGCTGTTTTTT. This codes for CASSLGVRRTGELFF.

CDR3 amino acids: CASSFTGTGHNYGYTF. CDR3 nucleotide sequence: TGCGCCAGCAGCTTTACCGGGACAGGGCATAACTATGGCTACACCTTC. This chain uses TRBV5-1 with TRBJ1-2; 9 bases are shared with TRBD1. The germline V gene has CDR1 SGHRS and CDR2 YFSETQ. This CDR3 is 16 amino acids long. V gave up 2 bases and J gave up 1 base; unmatched junction bases: 6.

The V and J genes are TRBV28 and TRBJ2-2, with 10 positions matching TRBD2. The V gene end was trimmed by 6 bases and the J gene end by 7 bases; junction bases not matched to a gene: 8. The CDR3 length is 15 residues. Germline CDR1 MDHEN, CDR2 SYDVKM. Here the CDR3 reads CASSTTSGVSGELFF. DNA for the CDR3: TGTGCCAGCAGCACCACTAGCGGGGTGAGCGGGGAGCTGTTTTTT.

The V gene is TRBV5-1, the J gene TRBJ2-1; D is perhaps TRBD1 (5 bases). There are 17 residues in the CDR3. Germline CDR1 SGHRS, CDR2 YFSETQ. The V gene lost 4 bases and the J gene lost 7 bases, with 24 bases spanning the gap. CDR3 in amino acids: CASSGPQGYSRWNEQFF. The CDR3 nucleotides are TGCGCCAGCAGCGGACCCCAGGGTTACTCGAGGTGGAATGAGCAGTTCTTC. The variable domain in full, with the rest retrieved from reference TRBV5-1 and TRBJ2-1, is KAGVTQTPRYLIKTRGQQVTLSCSPISGHRSVSWYQQTPGQGLQFLFEYFSETQRNKGNFPGRFSGRQFSNSRSEMNVSTLELGDSALYLCASSGPQGYSRWNEQFFGPGTRLTVL.

The chain recombines TRBV3-1 (or the pseudogene TRBV3-2) with TRBJ2-1; 12 positions agree with TRBD1. Unmatched junction bases numbered 13, after V lost 4 bases and J lost 9 bases. Germline CDR1 and CDR2: LGHDT and YNNKEL (reference sequence). The CDR3 spans 17 residues. As DNA, the CDR3 is TGTGCCAGCAGCCTACTCTATCCGGGACAGGGGGCGGTTGAGCAGTTCTTC. As protein: CASSLLYPGQGAVEQFF.

The chain joins TRBV6-5 to TRBJ2-1, with D uncertain. This CDR3 comprises 15 residues. Trimming cost V 5 bases and J 0 bases, with 11 bases left between them. Germline assignment: CDR1 MNHEY and CDR2 SVGAGI. For the CDR3, the DNA is TGTGCCAGCAGTCGGCCGGCGAGCTCCTACAATGAGCAGTTCTTC. Its translation: CASSRPASSYNEQFF.

V gene TRBV5-1 combines with J gene TRBJ1-6; a weak D match, TRBD1 (6 bases). The CDR3 is 15 residues long. Germline lookup yields CDR1 SGHRS and CDR2 YFSETQ. With 3 bases removed from V and 6 bases from J, the gap between germline ends came to 13 bases. The CDR3 nucleotides are TGCGCCAGCAGCTCCTTGGGGGGGCGTAATTCACCCCTCCACTTT. Translation: CASSSLGGRNSPLHF.

This chain connects TRBV6-6 to TRBJ1-1; D unresolved. The CDR3 extends over 15 amino acids. Germline loops: CDR1 MNHNY, CDR2 SVGAGI (reference sequence). V dropped 4 bases and J dropped 0 bases, with 12 bases sitting between them. CDR3 nucleotide sequence: TGTGCCAGCAGTTCCCGCAGCGCTATGAACACTGAAGCTTTCTTT. Amino acid sequence: CASSSRSAMNTEAFF.

This chain joins TRBV28 and TRBJ1-3; a weak D match, TRBD1 (6 bases). V shed 5 bases and J shed 4 bases, with 15 bases lying between them. Germline-derived CDR1 and CDR2 are MDHEN and SYDVKM. The CDR3 loop spans 15 amino acids. The CDR3, as DNA: TGTGCCAGCAGTACAGGACAGTTGGGGGGAAACACCATATATTTT. Translation: CASSTGQLGGNTIYF.

The chain links TRBV21-1 to TRBJ1-6. TRBV21-1 is a listed pseudogene. This CDR3 region has 18 residues. CDR3 DNA: TGTGCCAGCAGCCAAAGACTTATGGCCTTAATGATTCGTTCACCCCTCCACTTT. This translates into CASSQRLMALMIRSPLHF.

The genes are TRBV28 and TRBJ1-5, with D perhaps TRBD1 (5 bases). CDR1 MDHEN and CDR2 SYDVKM come from the germline V gene. Trimming removed 2 bases at V and 11 bases at J, with 25 bases between. The CDR3 runs 17 residues. The CDR3 loop reads CASSLPTAGTFRTAQHF. The CDR3 DNA reads TGTGCCAGCAGTTTACCGACCGCAGGGACGTTCCGTACGGCCCAGCATTTT.

The V call is TRBV7-9, the J call TRBJ2-1; 9 bases agree with TRBD1. Per the germline V gene, CDR1 is SEHNR and CDR2 is FQNEAQ (reference sequence). CDR3 length: 15 residues. With V trimmed by 1 base and J by 9 bases, 7 bases remained unmatched. Here the CDR3 reads CASSLVGTGGTEQFF. DNA of the CDR3: TGTGCCAGCAGCTTAGTCGGTACAGGGGGCACTGAGCAGTTCTTC.

The DNA of the CDR3 is TGTGCCATCAGGGGTCAAGGCAACAATTCACCCCTCCACTTT. Translating it yields CAIRGQGNNSPLHF. The chain couples TRBV10-3 to TRBJ1-6; no firm D call. CDR1 is ENHRY and CDR2 is SYGVKD in the germline V gene. Deletions cut 6 bases from V and 7 bases from J, with 13 bases between. The CDR3 is 14 residues long.

This sequence joins TRBV6-5 and TRBJ1-1; D is undetermined. V lost 0 bases and J 0 bases, leaving 8 bases between the germline ends. CDR1 and CDR2 (germline): MNHEY, SVGAGI. The CDR3 is made up of 15 amino acids. The CDR3 sequence: CASSYSSRMNTEAFF. The CDR3 DNA reads TGTGCCAGCAGTTACTCGAGTCGCATGAACACTGAAGCTTTCTTT.